These 21 T cell receptor beta chains were sequenced from one sample in a study of T-cell memory formation after mild COVID-19. In TCRdb, the 5' RACE reads were re-called with MiXCR into one record per CDR3 protein. Of hundreds of thousands of distinct CDR3 sequences in the sample, approximately 19% are singletons; the top ten hold more than 20%. Sequenced: PBMCs or a T cell subset sorted from them (not recorded which). These receptors came from a man younger than 35 who had mild COVID-19 (a few samples of this study predate the infection). Cell type and time point are not known.

Comments on this clonotype: One end of the junction does not line up with germline, which may come from a read error. This rearrangement joins TRBV12-3 or TRBV12-4 to TRBJ2-7, with D possibly matching TRBD2 (5 bases). The CDR3 sequence is 11 residues long. The CDR3 DNA sequence: TGTGCCAGCAGCTCCCTGGCGGGCCTGAACTTC. Protein product: CASSSLAGLNF.

This chain's CDR3 is CSARLNRAWETQYF. DNA of the CDR3: TGCAGTGCTAGACTCAACAGGGCTTGGGAGACCCAGTACTTC. The chain has TRBV20-1 and TRBJ2-5; D is possibly TRBD1 (6 bases). Trimming took 2 bases from V and 5 from J, leaving 15 bases between them. This CDR3 contains 14 residues. Germline V lookup: CDR1 DFQATT, CDR2 SNEGSKA (reference sequence).

This clonotype appeared a few times. The chain has TRBV6-5 and TRBJ2-7, with D unresolved. This CDR3 is built from 14 residues. Trimming took off 6 bases at V and 0 bases at J, with 12 bases between the two ends. Looked up from germline, CDR1 is MNHEY and CDR2 is SVGAGI. The CDR3 loop reads CASRDGPSSYEQYV. The CDR3 nucleotides are TGTGCCAGCAGAGACGGTCCGAGCTCCTACGAGCAGTACGTC.

The sample holds a few counts of this clonotype. The chain joins TRBV5-4 to TRBJ1-1, with TRBD1 matching over 10 bases. This CDR3 is 15 amino acids long. Germline values: CDR1 SGHNT, CDR2 YYREEE (reference sequence). V lost 4 bases and J lost 5; bases outside the gene matches: 8. CDR3 in amino acids: CASSTRQGARTEAFF. Written as DNA, the CDR3 is TGTGCCAGCAGCACGAGACAGGGGGCGAGGACTGAAGCTTTCTTT.

The chain joins TRBV5-1 to TRBJ1-1, with D possibly TRBD1 on 6 matching bases. The CDR3 covers 13 residues. The germline V gene encodes CDR1 SGHRS and CDR2 YFSETQ. Trimming shortened V by 5 bases and J by 4 bases, and 12 bases separated the two germline ends. DNA of the CDR3: TGCGCCAGCAGGGACGGGACACGCACTGAAGCTTTCTTT. Translated: CASRDGTRTEAFF.

The chain uses TRBV18 and TRBJ1-2; D perhaps matches TRBD1 (5 bases). Germline assignment: CDR1 KGHSH and CDR2 LQKENI. CDR3 length equals 14 residues. Deletions cut 2 bases from V and 4 bases from J, with 11 bases between. CDR3 sequence (DNA): TGTGCCAGCTCACCATCCGGGACCCTCTATGGCTACACCTTC. It translates to CASSPSGTLYGYTF. Supplemented by reference TRBV18 and TRBJ1-2, the full variable domain reads NAGVMQNPRHLVRRRGQEARLRCSPMKGHSHVYWYRQLPEEGLKFMVYLQKENIIDESGMPKERFSAEFPKEGPSILRIQQVVRGDSAAYFCASSPSGTLYGYTFGSGTRLTVV.

There are many counts of this clonotype. The gene calls are TRBV5-1 and TRBJ2-7; 8 bases match TRBD1. Germline V gene sequence: CDR1 SGHRS, CDR2 YFSETQ. Trimming removed 2 bases from V and 1 base from J; junction bases left unmatched: 2. The CDR3 runs 14 residues. CDR3 sequence: CASSFGTGSYEQYF. CDR3 nucleotides: TGCGCCAGCAGCTTCGGGACAGGTTCCTACGAGCAGTACTTC.

The rearrangement joins TRBV5-1 to TRBJ2-7; the D gene is possibly TRBD2 (5 bases). Germline CDR1 is SGHRS and CDR2 is YFSETQ. CDR3 length: 15 amino acids. V lost 4 bases and J lost 0, with 14 bases in between. This chain's CDR3 is CASSPDSLSSYEQYF. The CDR3 nucleotides are TGCGCCAGCAGCCCGGACTCTTTGAGCTCCTACGAGCAGTACTTC.

The chain combines TRBV5-4 with TRBJ2-3; 8 positions match TRBD2. The junction had 6 bases not matched to a gene; V was cut back by 0 bases and J by 6 bases. CDR1 is SGHNT, CDR2 YYREEE, per germline (reference sequence). This CDR3 contains 15 residues. CDR3 protein: CASSLARGGLDTQYF. The CDR3 DNA reads as TGTGCCAGCAGCTTGGCTCGGGGGGGGCTGGATACGCAGTATTTT.

The chain links TRBV7-9 to TRBJ2-3; perhaps TRBD2 as D (6 bases). Germline CDR1 is SEHNR and CDR2 is FQNEAQ (reference sequence). The CDR3 has 15 amino acids. The ends were cut back, 5 bases at V and 6 bases at J, with 18 bases in the middle. CDR3 loop: CASSIRTGDTDTQYF. CDR3 coding DNA: TGTGCCAGCAGCATACGGACGGGGGATACGGATACGCAGTATTTT.

This clonotype turned up a few times. This chain uses TRBV5-5 with TRBJ1-4; D call uncertain. The CDR3 extends over 12 amino acids. CDR1 is SGHKS and CDR2 is YYEKEE in the germline V gene (reference sequence). The V gene lost 4 bases and the J gene lost 6 bases, with 7 bases spanning the gap. DNA of the CDR3: TGTGCCAGCAGCCGCGGTGATGAAAAACTGTTTTTT. Amino acids: CASSRGDEKLFF.

This clonotype was seen a few times. The rearrangement joins TRBV7-2 to TRBJ2-7, with D possibly matching TRBD2 (6 bases). Trimming pared 0 bases from V and 0 bases from J, leaving 9 bases between. The CDR3 sequence is 15 residues long. Germline V gene lookup returns CDR1 SGHTA and CDR2 FQGNSA. This chain's CDR3 is CASSLAAGLSYEQYF. The CDR3 DNA reads TGTGCCAGCAGCTTAGCCGCGGGGCTCTCCTACGAGCAGTACTTC. Based on the CDR3 plus reference TRBV7-2 and TRBJ2-7, the full variable domain is GAGVSQSPSNKVTEKGKDVELRCDPISGHTALYWYRQSLGQGLEFLIYFQGNSAPDKSGLPSDRFSAERTGGSVSTLTIQRTQQEDSAVYLCASSLAAGLSYEQYFGPGTRLTVT.

The rearrangement joins TRBV5-4 to TRBJ1-2; D uncertain. CDR1 and CDR2 from the germline V gene are SGHNT and YYREEE (reference sequence). The CDR3 sequence is 13 residues long. Trimming left V 1 base short and J 5 bases short, with 9 bases between. The CDR3 DNA follows: TGTGCCAGCAGCTTGAGCGCTTTTTATGGCTACACCTTC. Translation gives CASSLSAFYGYTF.

This clonotype was detected only a few times. V is TRBV4-3 and J is TRBJ2-2; D perhaps matches TRBD1 (6 bases). Germline loops: CDR1 LGHNA, CDR2 YSLEER. The V end lost 4 bases, the J end lost 3 bases, and 18 bases lay between the germline ends. CDR3 length: 17 residues. CDR3 sequence reads: CASSPDPLTGHTGELFF. Here the CDR3 DNA reads TGCGCCAGCAGCCCCGACCCCCTGACAGGACACACCGGGGAGCTGTTTTTT.

This clonotype turned up a few times. For the CDR3, the DNA is TGTGCCATCAGTGAGTCGAAAACTAGCGGGGGTTACAATGAGCAGTTCTTC. Residues: CAISESKTSGGYNEQFF. The V and J genes are TRBV10-3 and TRBJ2-1, with 11 positions matching TRBD2. This CDR3 has 17 residues. Germline values: CDR1 ENHRY, CDR2 SYGVKD. The V segment lost 0 bases and the J segment 4 bases; nucleotides outside the gene matches: 5.

The chain couples TRBV20-1 to TRBJ1-5; D is uncertain. V shed 3 bases and J shed 4 bases, with 13 bases lying between them. This CDR3 spans 14 amino acids. Germline V gene lookup returns CDR1 DFQATT and CDR2 SNEGSKA (reference sequence). CDR3 in DNA: TGCAGTGCTAGGCCCCTCGACCTGAATCAGCCCCAGCATTTT. Protein sequence: CSARPLDLNQPQHF.

The chain uses TRBV2 and TRBJ2-7, with 13 bases identical to TRBD2. Germline trimming cut 4 bases from V and 4 bases from J; bases unmatched to any gene: 4. Germline CDR1 and CDR2: SNHLY and FYNNEI. The CDR3 length is 15 residues. CDR3 amino acids: CASSGTSGGGYEQYF. For the CDR3, the DNA is TGTGCCAGCAGTGGGACTAGCGGGGGCGGATACGAGCAGTACTTC.

The genes are TRBV7-6 and TRBJ1-6; possible D gene TRBD1, 5 bases. Deletions cut 1 base from V and 4 bases from J, with 14 bases between. Germline V lookup: CDR1 SGHVS, CDR2 FNYEAQ. This CDR3 spans 17 amino acids. The CDR3 loop reads CASSLGPGTGYNSPLHF. The CDR3 DNA is TGTGCCAGCAGCTTAGGGCCGGGAACAGGTTATAATTCACCCCTCCACTTT.

The chain joins TRBV12-3 or TRBV12-4 to TRBJ1-2, with D unresolved. Trimming took 5 bases from V and 8 from J, leaving 21 bases between them. The CDR3 covers 15 residues. CDR3 loop: CASSNYYMEREGYTF. Here the CDR3 DNA reads TGTGCCAGCAGTAACTACTACATGGAAAGAGAGGGCTACACCTTC.

In DNA form, the CDR3 reads TGCGCCAGCAGCGGATCTAGCCGGGAGAAGTTCTTC. It is translated as CASSGSSREKFF. The chain is built from TRBV5-1 and TRBJ2-1; D may be TRBD2 (6 bases). Deletions cut 4 bases from V and 14 bases from J, with 16 bases between. The germline gives CDR1 SGHRS, CDR2 YFSETQ. The CDR3 covers 12 residues.

This clonotype was detected only a few times. The chain has TRBV5-1 and TRBJ1-2, with D possibly TRBD1 on 5 matching bases. The V end was cut by 4 bases, the J end by 4 bases, with 17 bases between. Germline-derived CDR1 and CDR2 are SGHRS and YFSETQ. This CDR3 has 15 amino acids. In DNA form, the CDR3 reads TGCGCCAGCAGCCTAGACAGTACCCTAACCTATGGCTACACCTTC. This sequence encodes CASSLDSTLTYGYTF.